The 15 T cell receptor beta chains listed next were all sequenced from one sample in a study of T cell responses to AZD1222 COVID-19 vaccine. Repertoires were generated with immunoSEQ multiplex PCR, while TCRdb's copy carries only in-frame clones and drops some. The repertoire holds fewer than 150,000 clones, with more than 75% as singletons. This sample comprised peripheral blood, obtained 28 days after the second AZD1222 dose. The receptors here all came from an adult who received the AZD1222 COVID-19 vaccine.

The chain couples TRBV19 to TRBJ1-6; D call uncertain. Germline V lookup: CDR1 LNHDA, CDR2 SQIVND (reference sequence). V lost 2 bases and J 8 bases, leaving 7 bases between the germline ends. The CDR3 spans 13 residues. CDR3 sequence reads: CASSIYIDSPLHF. CDR3 DNA sequence: TGTGCCAGTAGTATATATATAGATTCACCCCTCCACTTT.

The chain employs TRBV10-3 and TRBJ2-1; either TRBD1 or TRBD2 may supply D (5 bases each). The CDR3 covers 12 residues. V lost 4 bases, J lost 8 bases, and 9 bases lay in between. The V gene's germline CDR1 is ENHRY and CDR2 SYGVKD. The CDR3 DNA follows: TGTGCCATCAGTGGGGACGATGATGAGCAGTTCTTC. As protein: CAISGDDDEQFF.

V is TRBV10-3 and J is TRBJ2-7; 8 positions match TRBD1. Germline V CDR1 and CDR2: ENHRY, SYGVKD. The CDR3 has 14 amino acids. The V and J ends lost 9 bases and 7 bases, in that order; junction bases with no gene match: 14. Here the CDR3 reads CAITPGQGGQEQYF. DNA of the CDR3: TGTGCCATAACCCCCGGACAGGGAGGTCAAGAGCAGTACTTC.

This chain links TRBV21-1 with TRBJ1-1. TRBV21-1 is a known pseudogene. The CDR3 totals 14 residues. This CDR3 reads CASSTSPAGVEAFF. The CDR3 DNA is TGTGCCAGCAGCACCTCACCGGCGGGGGTTGAAGCTTTCTTT.

This chain links TRBV10-1 with TRBJ2-6, with D maybe TRBD1 (6 bases). The CDR3 is 21 amino acids. CDR1 WNHNN and CDR2 SYGVQD come from the germline V gene (reference sequence). V shed 6 bases and J shed 0 bases, with 27 bases lying between them. CDR3 loop: CASRVPPGTPLGYSGANVLTF. The CDR3 DNA reads as TGCGCCAGCAGAGTGCCCCCCGGGACACCCTTGGGTTACTCTGGGGCCAACGTCCTGACTTTC.

The genes are TRBV7-2 and TRBJ1-2; D ambiguous. CDR3 length: 13 amino acids. Germline-derived CDR1 and CDR2 are SGHTA and FQGNSA. The V gene lost 5 bases and the J gene lost 0 bases, with 7 bases spanning the gap. The CDR3 region is CASSPTANYGYTF. CDR3 in DNA: TGTGCCAGCAGCCCGACTGCTAACTATGGCTACACCTTC.

The table lists this clone with a count of one. The V call is TRBV19, the J call TRBJ2-3; D might be TRBD1 (5 bases). V lost 10 bases and J lost 4, with 15 bases in between. Per germline, CDR1 LNHDA and CDR2 SQIVND (reference sequence). The CDR3 has 13 residues. CDR3 amino acids: CATGQANSDTQYF. The CDR3 coding sequence is TGTGCCACAGGGCAGGCGAACTCAGATACGCAGTATTTT. Filled out from reference TRBV19 and TRBJ2-3, the complete variable domain reads DGGITQSPKYLFRKEGQNVTLSCEQNLNHDAMYWYRQDPGQGLRLIYYSQIVNDFQKGDIAEGYSVSREKKESFPLTVTSAQKNPTAFYLCATGQANSDTQYFGPGTRLTVL.

The gene calls are TRBV29-1 and TRBJ2-5, with 7 bases fitting TRBD2. Germline V gene sequence: CDR1 SQVTM, CDR2 ANQGSEA. The CDR3 contains 14 residues. The J segment lost 3 bases and the V segment lost 6 bases, leaving 10 bases of the junction unmatched. As DNA, the CDR3 is TGCAGCGTGTCAAGTGGGGGGGAAAAAGAGACCCAGTACTTC. As protein: CSVSSGGEKETQYF.

This clone showed up just a few times. The genes are TRBV3-1 (or the pseudogene TRBV3-2) and TRBJ1-4; D uncertain. The CDR3 covers 14 residues. Trimming pared 1 base from V and 8 bases from J, leaving 11 bases between. The germline CDR1 and CDR2 sequences are LGHDT and YNNKEL (reference sequence). The CDR3 nucleotides are TGTGCCAGCAGCCAAGTGGTCTATGGGGAAAAACTGTTTTTT. Translation: CASSQVVYGEKLFF.

This clone was picked up one time. The rearrangement joins TRBV27 to TRBJ1-5; 7 bases map to TRBD1. After removal of 6 bases from V and 1 base from J, the junction contained 12 bases not matched to a gene. Germline V gene data show CDR1 as MNHEY and CDR2 as SMNVEV (reference sequence). The CDR3 covers 17 residues. CDR3 DNA sequence: TGTGCCAGCAGCTTAATAAATTCAGGGGGAAGCAATCAGCCCCAGCATTTT. Encoded protein: CASSLINSGGSNQPQHF.

This clone showed up just a few times. The chain recombines TRBV13 with TRBJ1-6, with D hard to call. V lost 2 bases and J 10 bases, leaving 6 bases between the germline ends. The CDR3 runs to 12 residues. CDR1 is PRHDT and CDR2 is FYEKMQ in the germline V gene (reference sequence). The CDR3, as DNA: TGTGCCAGCAGCTTAATGGTGTCACCCCTCCACTTT. Translation gives CASSLMVSPLHF.

This chain links TRBV7-8 with TRBJ2-1; tentative D call: TRBD2 (6 bases). Germline loops: CDR1 SGHVS, CDR2 FQNEAQ. The CDR3 sequence is 15 residues long. Trimming shortened V by 7 bases and J by 1 base, and 14 bases separated the two germline ends. CDR3 sequence reads: CASTEDGGSYNEQFF. The DNA for the CDR3 is TGTGCCAGCACCGAGGACGGGGGATCCTACAATGAGCAGTTCTTC.

V gene TRBV12-5 combines with J gene TRBJ2-1, with a tentative D call TRBD1 (6 bases). The CDR3 extends over 15 amino acids. Trimming stripped 5 bases from V and 4 bases from J, with 15 bases between. Germline CDR1 is LGHNT and CDR2 is FRNRAP. The CDR3 DNA reads as TGTGCTAGTGGTACCGGACAGATTCATTACAATGAGCAGTTCTTC. Its protein is CASGTGQIHYNEQFF.

The V call is TRBV7-8, the J call TRBJ2-3; TRBD2 agrees at 7 bases. The junction had 5 bases not matched to a gene; V was cut back by 5 bases and J by 0 bases. Germline V gene lookup returns CDR1 SGHVS and CDR2 FQNEAQ. CDR3 length equals 15 residues. CDR3 protein: CASSPFGGSTDTQYF. In DNA, the CDR3 is TGTGCCAGCAGCCCTTTCGGGGGGAGCACAGATACGCAGTATTTT.

The J gene is TRBJ2-3, the V gene TRBV29-1, with D perhaps matching TRBD2 (6 bases). Trimming pared 3 bases from V and 0 bases from J, leaving 10 bases between. This CDR3 is 14 amino acids long. Germline assignment: CDR1 SQVTM and CDR2 ANQGSEA. CDR3 nucleotide sequence: TGCAGCGTTGATGGGCTAGCGAGCACAGATACGCAGTATTTT. Protein product: CSVDGLASTDTQYF.